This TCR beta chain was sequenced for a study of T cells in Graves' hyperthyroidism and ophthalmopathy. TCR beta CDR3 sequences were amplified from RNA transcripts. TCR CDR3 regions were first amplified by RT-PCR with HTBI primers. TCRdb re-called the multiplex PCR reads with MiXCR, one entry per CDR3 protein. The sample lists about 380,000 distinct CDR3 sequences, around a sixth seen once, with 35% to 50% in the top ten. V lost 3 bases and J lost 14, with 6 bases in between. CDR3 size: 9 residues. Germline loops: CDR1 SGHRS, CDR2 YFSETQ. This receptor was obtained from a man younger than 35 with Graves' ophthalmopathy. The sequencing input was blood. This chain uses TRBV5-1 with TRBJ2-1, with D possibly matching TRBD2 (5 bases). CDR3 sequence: CASSSGEFF. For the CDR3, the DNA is TGCGCCAGCAGCTCCGGGGAGTTCTTC.